A single sample is the source of the 22 T cell receptor beta chains below, sequenced in a study of beta chain features in type 1 diabetes. Since all of the isolated RNA was reverse transcribed, expressed TCRB transcripts were what got sequenced. The assay was immunoSEQ multiplex PCR, and TCRdb's table has in-frame clones only and misses some. The sample yields about 900,000 clones, 15% to 20% seen once. The sequenced material came from naive CD4+ T cells from blood. Receptors were obtained from a young woman in good health.

This chain connects TRBV5-1 to TRBJ2-7; D may match TRBD1 or TRBD2 (6 bases each). The germline V gene has CDR1 SGHRS and CDR2 YFSETQ. This CDR3 region has 15 residues. Trimming took 0 bases from V and 4 from J, leaving 14 bases between them. CDR3 DNA sequence: TGCGCCAGCAGCTTGGATGCAGGGGACTTTTACGAGCAGTACTTC. Its protein product is CASSLDAGDFYEQYF.

The chain carries TRBV18 and TRBJ2-5; 10 bases agree with TRBD1. V gave up 3 bases and J gave up 8 bases; unmatched junction bases: 6. Germline CDR1 reads KGHSH; CDR2 reads LQKENI. The CDR3 extends over 14 amino acids. In nucleotides, the CDR3 is TGTGCCAGCTCACCGGGGACAGGGGCCCGAACCCAGTACTTC. Its protein is CASSPGTGARTQYF.

J is TRBJ1-2 and V is TRBV5-1, with D perhaps matching TRBD1 (5 bases). V shed 1 base and J shed 8 bases, with 18 bases lying between them. Germline V gene lookup returns CDR1 SGHRS and CDR2 YFSETQ. The CDR3 contains 15 residues. The CDR3 nucleotides read TGCGCCAGCAGCTTGCGGCCGGGAGGGGTAGGAGGCTACACCTTC. This codes for CASSLRPGGVGGYTF.

The chain couples TRBV7-2 to TRBJ2-2; 7 bases align to TRBD2. The CDR3 has 13 amino acids. Per germline, CDR1 SGHTA and CDR2 FQGNSA. V shed 1 base and J 9 bases; nucleotides not matched to a gene: 2. The CDR3 bases are TGTGCCAGCAGCTTAGAGCGGGATAGGGAGCTGTTTTTT. This sequence encodes CASSLERDRELFF.

The rearrangement joins TRBV28 to TRBJ1-5, with TRBD1 matching over 8 bases. Germline loops: CDR1 MDHEN, CDR2 SYDVKM. Losses at the gene ends were 10 bases for V and 7 bases for J; bases not matched to a gene: 9. This CDR3 is 13 amino acids long. CDR3 protein: CATTDRVEQPQHF. The CDR3, as DNA: TGTGCCACCACGGACAGGGTAGAACAGCCCCAGCATTTT.

The gene calls are TRBV10-3 and TRBJ2-7, with D unclear. V lost 5 bases, J lost 2 bases, and 13 bases lay in between. CDR3 size: 14 residues. The germline V gene has CDR1 ENHRY and CDR2 SYGVKD. The CDR3: CAISPGGTTYEQYF. The CDR3 bases are TGTGCCATCAGTCCCGGCGGAACCACCTACGAGCAGTACTTC.

This clone was observed a handful of times. The J gene is TRBJ2-2, the V gene TRBV5-1, with D perhaps TRBD1 or TRBD2 (5 bases each). The germline V gene has CDR1 SGHRS and CDR2 YFSETQ. This CDR3 region has 16 residues. Trimming removed 3 bases from V and 3 bases from J, with 15 bases in between. The CDR3 sequence: CASSSAPGTHTGELFF. The CDR3 DNA reads TGCGCCAGCAGCTCAGCTCCCGGGACGCACACCGGGGAGCTGTTTTTT. Supplemented by reference TRBV5-1 and TRBJ2-2, the full variable domain reads KAGVTQTPRYLIKTRGQQVTLSCSPISGHRSVSWYQQTPGQGLQFLFEYFSETQRNKGNFPGRFSGRQFSNSRSEMNVSTLELGDSALYLCASSSAPGTHTGELFFGEGSRLTVL.

This clone was seen more than once but under ten times. The DNA for the CDR3 is TGCAGCGTAGTGGGACAGGCCGACGAGCAGTACTTC. Translation: CSVVGQADEQYF. This chain uses TRBV29-1 with TRBJ2-7, with 8 bases aligning to TRBD1. From germline, CDR1 is SQVTM and CDR2 ANQGSEA. The CDR3 is 12 residues long. Trimming removed 6 bases from V and 5 bases from J; junction bases left unmatched: 6.

This chain connects TRBV27 to TRBJ2-7, with D hard to call. V shed 8 bases and J shed 3 bases, with 14 bases lying between them. The CDR3 contains 13 residues. The germline V gene has CDR1 MNHEY and CDR2 SMNVEV (reference sequence). CDR3 bases: TGTGCCAGCGCTCGGCTAGTGGGCTACGAGCAGTACTTC. Translated: CASARLVGYEQYF.

This clone showed up just a few times. The chain uses TRBV29-1 and TRBJ2-5, with a possible D match to TRBD1 (6 bases). Germline V gives CDR1 SQVTM, CDR2 ANQGSEA. V was shortened by 5 bases and J by 6 bases, with 19 bases between the two germline ends. This CDR3 is built from 14 residues. The CDR3 DNA reads as TGCAGCGTTATACCCAGGGGCGATTATAAGACCCAGTACTTC. Its translation: CSVIPRGDYKTQYF. Based on the CDR3 plus reference TRBV29-1 and TRBJ2-5, the full variable domain is SAVISQKPSRDICQRGTSLTIQCQVDSQVTMMFWYRQQPGQSLTLIATANQGSEATYESGFVIDKFPISRPNLTFSTLTVSNMSPEDSSIYLCSVIPRGDYKTQYFGPGTRLLVL.

The chain carries TRBV28 and TRBJ2-4; D is ambiguous. CDR1 MDHEN and CDR2 SYDVKM come from the germline V gene. The CDR3 length is 15 residues. V was cut by 6 bases and J by 4 bases, with 16 bases left in between. CDR3 bases: TGTGCCAGCAGCCTCCCGAGGTCCACGAAAAACATTCAGTACTTC. As protein: CASSLPRSTKNIQYF.

This clone was counted a few times. The rearrangement uses TRBV11-1 and TRBJ1-1, with no clear D. The germline CDR1 and CDR2 sequences are SGHAT and FQDESV (reference sequence). Trimming removed 1 base at V and 1 base at J, with 7 bases between. This CDR3 contains 14 residues. The CDR3 is CASSLGQANTEAFF. Here the CDR3 DNA reads TGTGCCAGCAGCTTAGGCCAAGCGAACACTGAAGCTTTCTTT.

In its sample, this clone was seen a few times. This chain joins TRBV10-3 and TRBJ2-2; TRBD2 agrees at 8 bases. Germline-derived CDR1 and CDR2 are ENHRY and SYGVKD. Germline trimming cut 2 bases from V and 8 bases from J; bases unmatched to any gene: 13. The CDR3 spans 17 residues. In nucleotides, the CDR3 is TGTGCCATCAGTGAGAGTGAAGGACTAGCAAGGGGTGGGGAGCTGTTTTTT. Its translation is CAISESEGLARGGELFF.

V usage is TRBV10-3 and J usage is TRBJ2-7, with TRBD1 as a possible D gene (5 bases). The CDR3 extends over 14 amino acids. The ends were cut back, 3 bases at V and 5 bases at J, with 14 bases in the middle. Germline V CDR1 and CDR2: ENHRY, SYGVKD. Written as DNA, the CDR3 is TGTGCCATCAGTGATACCCAGGGATCGGACGAGCAGTACTTC. Translating it yields CAISDTQGSDEQYF.

CDR3 protein: CASSGGLAGEQYF. The CDR3, as DNA: TGCGCCAGCAGCGGGGGACTAGCAGGGGAGCAGTACTTC. The chain joins TRBV5-1 to TRBJ2-7; 9 bases are a match to TRBD2. The CDR3 is made up of 13 amino acids. V lost 4 bases and J lost 7; bases outside the gene matches: 6. CDR1 and CDR2 from the germline V gene are SGHRS and YFSETQ.

This clone occurred a few times. The chain uses TRBV2 and TRBJ2-7; D gene uncertain. Germline-derived CDR1 and CDR2 are SNHLY and FYNNEI. The CDR3 is 11 amino acids. The germline V and J ends were trimmed by 4 bases and 5 bases, with 6 bases remaining between them. CDR3 region: CASSVRDEQYF. Written as DNA, the CDR3 is TGTGCCAGCAGTGTGCGTGACGAGCAGTACTTC.

This clone was counted only a few times. J is TRBJ2-7 and V is TRBV4-2, with TRBD2 matching 8 bases. V lost 2 bases to trimming and J lost 7 bases; unmatched junction nucleotides: 7. The CDR3 spans 14 residues. The V gene's germline CDR1 is LGHNA and CDR2 YNFKEQ. CDR3 coding DNA: TGTGCCAGCAGCCAATCGCCGGGGGGGCTGGAGCAGTACTTC. It codes for CASSQSPGGLEQYF.

This clone was recorded once. This sequence joins TRBV7-2 and TRBJ2-2; unclear D gene. The CDR3 is 14 amino acids. V lost 5 bases, J lost 12 bases, and 19 bases lay in between. Per germline, CDR1 SGHTA and CDR2 FQGNSA. DNA for the CDR3: TGTGCCAGCAGCCTGACCTCGGGCCAACGGCAGCTGTTTTTT. Residues: CASSLTSGQRQLFF.

The rearrangement uses TRBV15 and TRBJ2-7; D possibly matches TRBD1 or TRBD2 (5 bases each). Trimming shortened V by 0 bases and J by 2 bases, and 11 bases separated the two germline ends. CDR3 size: 15 residues. The V gene's germline CDR1 is LNHNV and CDR2 YYDKDF (reference sequence). CDR3: CATSRDLEGPYEQYF. In DNA, the CDR3 is TGTGCCACCAGCAGAGATTTAGAGGGACCCTACGAGCAGTACTTC.

This clone has a handful of counts. The chain couples TRBV19 to TRBJ2-1, with D unresolved. Germline values: CDR1 LNHDA, CDR2 SQIVND (reference sequence). Trimming removed 10 bases from V and 6 bases from J, with 13 bases in between. The CDR3 covers 12 residues. For the CDR3, the DNA is TGTGCCACCTCACTTGAGCGCAATGAGCAGTTCTTC. Protein product: CATSLERNEQFF.

This clone showed up just a few times. The chain couples TRBV18 to TRBJ2-1; 14 nucleotides agree with TRBD2. This CDR3 contains 16 residues. Losses at the gene ends were 0 bases for V and 8 bases for J; bases not matched to a gene: 3. CDR1 KGHSH and CDR2 LQKENI come from the germline V gene. CDR3 coding DNA: TGTGCCAGCTCACCACCCAGACTAGCGGGAGGGGATGAGCAGTTCTTC. It translates to CASSPPRLAGGDEQFF.

The gene calls are TRBV29-1 and TRBJ1-1; tentatively, D is TRBD1 (5 bases). Germline-derived CDR1 and CDR2 are SQVTM and ANQGSEA. The CDR3 contains 13 residues. V was trimmed by 3 bases and J by 3 bases, leaving 11 bases between them. CDR3 nucleotides: TGCAGCGTTGAGGGGGGAAAAGACACTGAAGCTTTCTTT. Its protein product is CSVEGGKDTEAFF. Looking up the rest from reference TRBV29-1 and TRBJ1-1 gives the full variable domain: SAVISQKPSRDICQRGTSLTIQCQVDSQVTMMFWYRQQPGQSLTLIATANQGSEATYESGFVIDKFPISRPNLTFSTLTVSNMSPEDSSIYLCSVEGGKDTEAFFGQGTRLTVV.